These 10 T cell receptor beta chains were all obtained from the same sample, sequenced in a study of CD8+ T cells in alopecia areata. cDNA serving as the sequencing template came from extracted, reverse transcribed RNA. Clones were read by immunoSEQ multiplex PCR, and TCRdb kept only the in-frame ones, dropping some. The data hold around 29,000 clones, with 62% observed a single time. Sequenced sample: NKG2D-high CD8+ T cells sorted from blood. Receptors originate from a human donor with alopecia areata.

V is TRBV6-5 and J is TRBJ1-6, with D perhaps matching TRBD1 (6 bases). V lost 0 bases, J lost 8 bases, and 11 bases lay in between. Germline V gene lookup returns CDR1 MNHEY and CDR2 SVGAGI. This CDR3 region has 15 residues. The CDR3 reads CASSYSKGGHSPLHF. The CDR3 region has the DNA TGTGCCAGCAGTTACTCGAAAGGGGGTCATTCACCCCTCCACTTT.

The chain has TRBV30 and TRBJ1-1, with D perhaps TRBD1 (6 bases). Germline loops: CDR1 GTSNPN, CDR2 SVGIG (reference sequence). The CDR3 spans 11 residues. Trimming stripped 8 bases from V and 4 bases from J, with 11 bases between. The CDR3 protein is CAGMDSTEAFF. CDR3 nucleotides: TGTGCCGGAATGGACAGCACTGAAGCTTTCTTT.

This clone was picked up a small number of times. This chain connects TRBV5-4 to TRBJ2-5; maybe TRBD2 (6 bases). The CDR3 runs 13 residues. Trimming stripped 7 bases from V and 5 bases from J, with 15 bases between. The germline CDR1 and CDR2 sequences are SGHNT and YYREEE (reference sequence). For the CDR3, the DNA is TGTGCCAGCGGAGGGAGAACCGCGGAGACCCAGTACTTC. This codes for CASGGRTAETQYF.

The chain uses TRBV7-9 and TRBJ1-5; D remains ambiguous. The germline V and J ends were trimmed by 1 base and 4 bases, with 14 bases remaining between them. Per the germline V gene, CDR1 is SEHNR and CDR2 is FQNEAQ (reference sequence). This CDR3 spans 16 amino acids. The CDR3: CASSLVTGAGNQPQHF. The CDR3 region has the DNA TGTGCCAGCAGCTTAGTAACGGGAGCAGGAAATCAGCCCCAGCATTTT. Full variable domain (rest looked up from reference TRBV7-9 and TRBJ1-5): DTGVSQNPRHKITKRGQNVTFRCDPISEHNRLYWYRQTLGQGPEFLTYFQNEAQLEKSRLLSDRFSAERPKGSFSTLEIQRTEQGDSAMYLCASSLVTGAGNQPQHFGDGTRLSIL.

The chain employs TRBV28 and TRBJ1-2, with a possible D match to TRBD1 (6 bases). V shed 4 bases and J shed 8 bases, with 11 bases lying between them. The V gene's germline CDR1 is MDHEN and CDR2 SYDVKM. CDR3 length equals 12 residues. CDR3 protein: CASSSRGYGYTF. The CDR3 nucleotides are TGTGCCAGCAGTTCCAGGGGTTACGGCTACACCTTC.

The chain has TRBV7-9 and TRBJ2-7, with 11 bases that match TRBD2. The germline CDR1 and CDR2 sequences are SEHNR and FQNEAQ (reference sequence). This CDR3 contains 15 residues. V shed 4 bases, J shed 0 bases, and the junction held 2 bases outside the gene matches. The CDR3 loop is CASSSGTSGSYEQYF. The CDR3 coding sequence is TGTGCCAGCAGCTCAGGGACTAGCGGCTCCTACGAGCAGTACTTC. The full variable domain, completed using reference TRBV7-9 and TRBJ2-7, is DTGVSQNPRHKITKRGQNVTFRCDPISEHNRLYWYRQTLGQGPEFLTYFQNEAQLEKSRLLSDRFSAERPKGSFSTLEIQRTEQGDSAMYLCASSSGTSGSYEQYFGPGTRLTVT.

This clone was detected only once. The chain employs TRBV30 and TRBJ2-5; 8 bases are a match to TRBD1. With V trimmed by 5 bases and J by 5 bases, 7 bases remained unmatched. The CDR3 is 13 residues long. Germline assignment: CDR1 GTSNPN and CDR2 SVGIG (reference sequence). The CDR3 loop is CAWGTGRRETQYF. CDR3 nucleotide sequence: TGTGCCTGGGGGACAGGACGCCGGGAGACCCAGTACTTC. Full variable domain (rest looked up from reference TRBV30 and TRBJ2-5): SQTIHQWPATLVQPVGSPLSLECTVEGTSNPNLYWYRQAAGRGLQLLFYSVGIGQISSEVPQNLSASRPQDRQFILSSKKLLLSDSGFYLCAWGTGRRETQYFGPGTRLLVL.

In its sample, this clone was seen once. The chain combines TRBV5-4 with TRBJ2-2; weak D call: TRBD1 (6 bases). The CDR3 covers 15 residues. Germline lookup yields CDR1 SGHNT and CDR2 YYREEE (reference sequence). V was clipped by 3 bases and J by 2 bases, with 11 bases between them. The CDR3 loop reads CASSSGTPNTGELFF. Written as DNA, the CDR3 is TGTGCCAGCAGCTCCGGGACACCAAACACCGGGGAGCTGTTTTTT.

The chain recombines TRBV7-6 with TRBJ2-1, with D maybe TRBD2 (6 bases). V was pared by 5 bases and J by 4 bases, with 15 bases between. The germline CDR1 and CDR2 sequences are SGHVS and FNYEAQ. This CDR3 has 15 amino acids. The CDR3 loop is CASSLGLEPYNEQFF. In nucleotides, the CDR3 is TGTGCCAGCAGCCTGGGACTGGAACCTTACAATGAGCAGTTCTTC.

This chain connects TRBV5-4 to TRBJ2-5; 8 bases line up with TRBD2. CDR1 is SGHNT, CDR2 YYREEE, per germline (reference sequence). V lost 5 bases and J lost 6; bases outside the gene matches: 6. The length of the CDR3 is 13 residues. CDR3 sequence: CASRPGLEKTQYF. The CDR3 DNA reads as TGTGCCAGCAGACCGGGACTAGAAAAGACCCAGTACTTC.